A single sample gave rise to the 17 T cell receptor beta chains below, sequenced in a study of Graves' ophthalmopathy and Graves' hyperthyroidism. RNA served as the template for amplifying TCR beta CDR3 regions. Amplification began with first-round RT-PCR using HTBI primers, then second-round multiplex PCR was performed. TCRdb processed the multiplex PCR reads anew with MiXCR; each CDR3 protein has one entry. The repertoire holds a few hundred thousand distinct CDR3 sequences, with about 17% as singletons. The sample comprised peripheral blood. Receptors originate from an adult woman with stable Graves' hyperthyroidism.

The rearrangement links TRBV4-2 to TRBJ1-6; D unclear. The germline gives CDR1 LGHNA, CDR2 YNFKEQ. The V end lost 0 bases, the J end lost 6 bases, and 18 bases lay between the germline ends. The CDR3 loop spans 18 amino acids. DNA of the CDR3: TGTGCCAGCAGCCAAGATGAGGGCCCTTTGGGGTTTAATTCACCCCTCCACTTT. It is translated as CASSQDEGPLGFNSPLHF.

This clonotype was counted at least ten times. The CDR3 DNA reads as TGTGCCAGCAGTTCCCCGACTAGCGGGAGGATTGAGCAGTACTTC. This gives the protein CASSSPTSGRIEQYF. This sequence joins TRBV27 and TRBJ2-7, with 13 bases fitting TRBD2. The V segment lost 4 bases and the J segment 7 bases; nucleotides outside the gene matches: 7. The germline V gene encodes CDR1 MNHEY and CDR2 SMNVEV (reference sequence). This CDR3 is 15 amino acids long.

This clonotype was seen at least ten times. Written as DNA, the CDR3 is TGTGCCAGCAGTTACTCGCCGTCGGGATACAAGGCGAATCAGCCCCAGCATTTT. Translated, it gives CASSYSPSGYKANQPQHF. The chain uses TRBV6-2 or TRBV6-3 and TRBJ1-5; D is undetermined. The CDR3 consists of 18 residues. Trimming cost V 0 bases and J 4 bases, with 19 bases left between them. Germline CDR1 and CDR2: MNHEY and SVGEGT.

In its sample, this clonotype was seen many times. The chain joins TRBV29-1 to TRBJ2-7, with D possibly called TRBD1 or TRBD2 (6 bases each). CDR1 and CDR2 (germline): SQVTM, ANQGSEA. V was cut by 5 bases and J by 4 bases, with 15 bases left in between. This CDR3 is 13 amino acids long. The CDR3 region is CSVLGGVFYEQYF. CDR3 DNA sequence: TGCAGCGTTCTCGGGGGCGTTTTTTACGAGCAGTACTTC.

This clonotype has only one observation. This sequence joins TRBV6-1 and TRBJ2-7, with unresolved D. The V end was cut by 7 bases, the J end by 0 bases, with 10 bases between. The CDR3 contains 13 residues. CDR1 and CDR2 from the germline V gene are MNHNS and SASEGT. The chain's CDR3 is CASTPGPSYEQYF. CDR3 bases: TGTGCCAGCACCCCTGGCCCCTCCTACGAGCAGTACTTC.

CDR3 in DNA: TGTGCCAGCAGCATCCTCCGTGACTCTACTGAAAAACTGTTTTTT. Encoded protein: CASSILRDSTEKLFF. The chain has TRBV5-4 and TRBJ1-4; D ambiguous. There are 15 residues in the CDR3. V was shortened by 4 bases and J by 7 bases, with 17 bases between the two germline ends. CDR1 SGHNT and CDR2 YYREEE come from the germline V gene (reference sequence).

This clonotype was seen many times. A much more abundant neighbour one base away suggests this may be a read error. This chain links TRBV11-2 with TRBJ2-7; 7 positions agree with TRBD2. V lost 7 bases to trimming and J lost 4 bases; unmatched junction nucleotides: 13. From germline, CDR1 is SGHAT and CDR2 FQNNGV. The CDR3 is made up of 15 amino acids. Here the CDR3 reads CASTRQAGRGYEQYF. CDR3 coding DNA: TGTGCCAGCACACGACAAGCGGGACGGGGTTACGAGCAGTACTTC.

The CDR3 protein is CASSYHWNEQYF. Here the CDR3 DNA reads TGTGCCAGCAGTTACCACTGGAACGAGCAGTACTTC. The chain recombines TRBV12-3 or TRBV12-4 with TRBJ2-7; D remains unclear. V was cut by 4 bases and J by 5 bases, with 9 bases left in between. The CDR3 is 12 residues long.

CDR3 region: CASSLEQGRVAFF. The CDR3 nucleotides read TGTGCCAGCAGCTTAGAACAGGGGAGGGTAGCTTTCTTT. The V gene is TRBV7-2, the J gene TRBJ1-1; 7 positions agree with TRBD1. CDR3 size: 13 residues. V was clipped by 1 base and J by 10 bases; unmatched bases: 6. CDR1 is SGHTA, CDR2 FQGNSA, per germline. Looking up the rest from reference TRBV7-2 and TRBJ1-1 gives the full variable domain: GAGVSQSPSNKVTEKGKDVELRCDPISGHTALYWYRQSLGQGLEFLIYFQGNSAPDKSGLPSDRFSAERTGGSVSTLTIQRTQQEDSAVYLCASSLEQGRVAFFGQGTRLTVV.

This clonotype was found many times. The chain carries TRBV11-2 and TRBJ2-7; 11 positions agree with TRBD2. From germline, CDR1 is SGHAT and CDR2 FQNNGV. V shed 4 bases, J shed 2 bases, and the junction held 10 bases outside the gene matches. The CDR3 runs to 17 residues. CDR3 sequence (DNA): TGTGCCAGCAGCTCGGGCCAAATAGCGGGAGGGCCCTACGAGCAGTACTTC. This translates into CASSSGQIAGGPYEQYF.

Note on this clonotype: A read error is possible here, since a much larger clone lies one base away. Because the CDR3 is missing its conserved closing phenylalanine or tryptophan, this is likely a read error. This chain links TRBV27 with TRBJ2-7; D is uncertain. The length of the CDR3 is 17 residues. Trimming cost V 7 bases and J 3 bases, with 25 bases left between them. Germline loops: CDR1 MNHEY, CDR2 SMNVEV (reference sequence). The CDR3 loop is CASISTATKPLVYEQYY. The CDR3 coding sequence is TGTGCCAGCATCTCAACGGCAACGAAACCCCTAGTCTACGAGCAGTACTAC.

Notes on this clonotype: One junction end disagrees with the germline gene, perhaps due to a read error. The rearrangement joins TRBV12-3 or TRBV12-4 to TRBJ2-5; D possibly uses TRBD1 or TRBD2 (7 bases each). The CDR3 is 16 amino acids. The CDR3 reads CASSLRSRGGRETPYF. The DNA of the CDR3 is TGTGCCAGCAGTTTACGGTCCAGGGGGGGAAGAGAGACCCCGTACTTC.

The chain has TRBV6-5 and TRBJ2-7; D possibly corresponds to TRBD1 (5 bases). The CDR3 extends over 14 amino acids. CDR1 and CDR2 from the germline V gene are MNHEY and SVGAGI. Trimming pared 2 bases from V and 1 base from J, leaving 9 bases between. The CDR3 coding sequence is TGTGCCAGCAGTTACGTAAGGGGATCCTACGAGCAGTACTTC. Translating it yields CASSYVRGSYEQYF.

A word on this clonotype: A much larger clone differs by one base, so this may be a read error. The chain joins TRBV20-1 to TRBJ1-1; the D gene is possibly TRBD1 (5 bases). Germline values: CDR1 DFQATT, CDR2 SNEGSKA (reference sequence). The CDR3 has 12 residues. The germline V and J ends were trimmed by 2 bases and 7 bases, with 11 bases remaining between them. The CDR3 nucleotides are TGCAGTGCTAGACCTCGGGGGTTTGAAGCTTTCTTT. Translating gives CSARPRGFEAFF.

The CDR3 spells CASSPGVGGLTDTQYF. CDR3 nucleotide sequence: TGTGCCAGCAGCCCCGGGGTCGGGGGCTTGACAGATACGCAGTATTTT. The chain couples TRBV7-3 to TRBJ2-3; D assignment may be TRBD1 or TRBD2 (6 bases each). CDR1 is SGHTA and CDR2 is FQGTGA in the germline V gene. The CDR3 contains 16 residues. Trimming took off 5 bases at V and 3 bases at J, with 18 bases between the two ends.

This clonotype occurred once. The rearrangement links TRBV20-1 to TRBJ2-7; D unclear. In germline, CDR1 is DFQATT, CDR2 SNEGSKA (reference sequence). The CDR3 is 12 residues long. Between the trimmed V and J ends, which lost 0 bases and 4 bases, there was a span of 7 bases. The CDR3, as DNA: TGCAGTGCTAGAGATCTCGTATACGAGCAGTACTTC. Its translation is CSARDLVYEQYF.

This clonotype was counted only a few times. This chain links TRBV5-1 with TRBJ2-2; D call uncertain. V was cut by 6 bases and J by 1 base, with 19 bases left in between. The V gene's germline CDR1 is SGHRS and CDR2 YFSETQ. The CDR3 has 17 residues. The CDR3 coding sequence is TGCGCCAGCACGCCGACTCTTGACCACTTGAACACCGGGGAGCTGTTTTTT. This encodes CASTPTLDHLNTGELFF.